A selection of T cell receptor beta chains follows, all from one sample in a study of T cells in Graves' hyperthyroidism and ophthalmopathy. TCRdb fed the multiplex PCR reads into MiXCR, producing one record per CDR3 protein. Of 500,000 to 650,000 distinct CDR3 sequences in the sample, about 14% are singletons; the top ten hold roughly an eighth. The sequencing sample was made of blood. The source of these receptors is a woman aged 45-65 years with Graves' ophthalmopathy. Both conserved end residues are part of each CDR3. Clone size appears in some rows only: once, few, many, or a class for an expanded clone.

abundance	j_gene	v_gene	CDR3aa
many	TRBJ2-7	TRBV6-2/TRBV6-3	CASSPGQGEYF
many	TRBJ2-2	TRBV20-1	CSARDLAGVNTGELFF
NA	TRBJ1-4	TRBV4-3	CASSQDVSSWEKLFF
many	TRBJ2-5	TRBV27	CASSRGTTQETQYF
many	TRBJ2-7	TRBV11-3	CASSLEQGGEQYF
few	TRBJ2-2	TRBV6-2/TRBV6-3	CASSNLLVGELFF
many	TRBJ2-3	TRBV2	CASSDRQGARDTQYF
many	TRBJ1-1	TRBV6-1	CASRMGQGHTEAFF
many	TRBJ1-2	TRBV12-3/TRBV12-4	CASQPQGRYGYTF
few	TRBJ2-2	TRBV4-1	CASSPRLAGGPVSGELFF
many	TRBJ2-1	TRBV2	CASSERGGRQGARNEQFF
NA	TRBJ1-2	TRBV5-1	CASSSTGTMDYGYTF
many	TRBJ1-1	TRBV20-1	CSARTGYTEAFF
NA	TRBJ2-7	TRBV6-2/TRBV6-3	CASSYFAGTSGRAGSEQYF
few	TRBJ2-1	TRBV24-1	CATSDRRRDNEQFF
many	TRBJ2-3	TRBV7-2	CASSPTGVGTDTQYF
many	TRBJ2-7	TRBV11-2	CASSLKGYYEQYF
few	TRBJ1-2	TRBV6-2/TRBV6-3	CANGPPIRASYGYTF
many	TRBJ1-5	TRBV2	CASSDLRTETNQPQHF
many	TRBJ1-2	TRBV28	CASSAGTGRGYTF
NA	TRBJ2-2	TRBV28	CASSRKDRANGELFF
many	TRBJ2-3	TRBV2	CASTAVLSGDTQYF
NA	TRBJ1-3	TRBV12-3/TRBV12-4	CASRLTNTIYF
NA	TRBJ2-5	TRBV7-9	CASSLTGTSGRGRSYQETQYF
many	TRBJ1-6	TRBV28	CASSLGPASPLHF
NA	TRBJ2-7	TRBV12-3/TRBV12-4	CASSLNTGGPQYF
few	TRBJ2-7	TRBV27	CASRGGWKQYF
many	TRBJ2-1	TRBV7-3	CASSLTLAEEDNEQFF
many	TRBJ1-4	TRBV7-2	CASNFPGTVDEKLFF
many	TRBJ2-7	TRBV7-9	CASSLRSGDEYEQYF
many	TRBJ2-7	TRBV20-1	CSAGGTNSYEQYF
many	TRBJ1-1	TRBV2	CASSEARLNTEAFF
NA	TRBJ1-1	TRBV12-3/TRBV12-4	CASRGTGTPGAEAFF
NA	TRBJ2-3	TRBV6-2/TRBV6-3	CASSSQPHTDTQYF
many	TRBJ2-1	TRBV2	CASSEEFIASSYNEQFF
many	TRBJ1-1	TRBV10-3	CAISLGQNTEAFF
few	TRBJ1-6	TRBV27	CASSNRDRGLTLHF
NA	TRBJ2-3	TRBV11-2	CASSPPRDTQYF
many	TRBJ1-4	TRBV7-2	CASTSRDRLGEKLFF
many	TRBJ2-5	TRBV28	CASSLRDLQETQYF
NA	TRBJ2-7	TRBV4-2	CASSPTVSGRNYEQYF
many	TRBJ2-2	TRBV12-3/TRBV12-4	CASSLLPASSSTGELFF